This T cell receptor beta chain stems from a study of blood T cell repertoires in COVID-19. At the level of the study: The United States, Italy and Spain provided the acute and convalescent COVID-19 samples. Nucleic acid was either cDNA or gDNA, and it came from T cells, B-cell-depleted T cells, or PBMCs.

Germline-derived CDR1 and CDR2 are SNHLY and FYNNEI. The CDR3 spans 10 residues. V shed 8 bases, J shed 8 bases, and the junction held 1 base outside the gene matches. As processed by the authors: Reference gene primers were amplified, and this amplification served to estimate nucleated cell counts. Method: immunoSEQ multiplex PCR; TCRdb's copy keeps in-frame clones and lacks some. The V and J calls and clone size come from that table; D and trimming were worked out from the DNA. The data show under 300,000 clones, about 70% seen once. The sequencing sample was made of peripheral blood. The V gene is TRBV2, the J gene TRBJ1-2, with 8 bases that match TRBD1. The TCR sequence derives from a woman of 80 years or more with acute or convalescent COVID-19. The CDR3 loop is CASGQGGYTF. CDR3 coding DNA: TGTGCCAGCGGACAGGGAGGCTACACCTTC.